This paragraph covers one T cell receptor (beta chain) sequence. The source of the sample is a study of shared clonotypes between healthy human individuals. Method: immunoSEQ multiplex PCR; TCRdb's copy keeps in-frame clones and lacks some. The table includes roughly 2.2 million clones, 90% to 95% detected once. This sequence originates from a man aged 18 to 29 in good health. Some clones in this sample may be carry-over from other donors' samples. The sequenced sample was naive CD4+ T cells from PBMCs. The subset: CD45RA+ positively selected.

CDR3 loop: CATDRGKTYEQYF. In nucleotides, the CDR3 is TGTGCCACCGACAGGGGCAAGACCTACGAGCAGTACTTC. The rearrangement uses TRBV2 and TRBJ2-7, with 8 bases identical to TRBD1. Unmatched junction bases numbered 7, after V lost 10 bases and J lost 2 bases. The CDR3 extends over 13 amino acids. Germline CDR1 reads SNHLY; CDR2 reads FYNNEI.